This T cell receptor (beta chain) came from a study of shared clonotypes between healthy human individuals. In the study overall: Ranging from 18 to 49 in age, donors were two women and three men.

Replicate PCRs for unsorted PBMC used about 0.3 ug DNA (approximately 30,000 T cell genomes). How the authors handled the data: In the immunoSEQ data, sequences were junction-only and lacked quality scores, so filtering differed. TCRdb's copy holds only in-frame clones and misses some; the assay was immunoSEQ multiplex PCR. V, J and clone size derive from that table, while D and trimming were established from the DNA sequence. The profile shows fewer than 650,000 clones, about 82% of them singletons. This clone occurred once. The CDR3 is made up of 13 amino acids. Germline CDR1 LNHDA, CDR2 SQIVND (reference sequence). V lost 5 bases and J lost 4, with 9 bases in between.

Specimen: PBMCs. The chain combines TRBV19 with TRBJ1-5; D not resolved. The sequence derives from a woman between 40 and 55 years old in good health. Some clones in this sample may be carry-over from other donors' samples. The CDR3 region has the DNA TGTGCCAGTAGTGCCAGCGCAAATCAGCCCCAGCATTTT. This gives the protein CASSASANQPQHF.